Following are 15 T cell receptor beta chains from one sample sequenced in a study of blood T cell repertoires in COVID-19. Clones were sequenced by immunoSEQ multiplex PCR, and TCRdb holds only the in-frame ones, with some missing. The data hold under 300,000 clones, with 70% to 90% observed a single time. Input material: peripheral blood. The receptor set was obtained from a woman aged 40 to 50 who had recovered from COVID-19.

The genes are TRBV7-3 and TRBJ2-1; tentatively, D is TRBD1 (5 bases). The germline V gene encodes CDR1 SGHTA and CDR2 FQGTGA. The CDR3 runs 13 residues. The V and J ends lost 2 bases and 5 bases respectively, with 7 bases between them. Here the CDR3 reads CASSLSRDNEQFF. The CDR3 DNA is TGTGCCAGCAGCTTATCCAGGGACAATGAGCAGTTCTTC.

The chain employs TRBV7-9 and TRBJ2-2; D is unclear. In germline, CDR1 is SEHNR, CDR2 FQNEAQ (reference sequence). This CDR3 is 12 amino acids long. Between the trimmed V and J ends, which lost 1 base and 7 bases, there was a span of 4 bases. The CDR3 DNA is TGTGCCAGCAGCTTAGTCGGCGGGGAGCTGTTTTTT. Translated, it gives CASSLVGGELFF.

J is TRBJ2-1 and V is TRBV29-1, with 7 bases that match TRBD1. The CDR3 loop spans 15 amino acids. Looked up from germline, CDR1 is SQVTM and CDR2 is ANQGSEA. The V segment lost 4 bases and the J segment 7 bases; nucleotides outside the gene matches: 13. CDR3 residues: CSVGGGSLSRNEQFF. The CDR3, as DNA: TGCAGCGTTGGAGGGGGCTCCCTCTCTCGGAATGAGCAGTTCTTC.

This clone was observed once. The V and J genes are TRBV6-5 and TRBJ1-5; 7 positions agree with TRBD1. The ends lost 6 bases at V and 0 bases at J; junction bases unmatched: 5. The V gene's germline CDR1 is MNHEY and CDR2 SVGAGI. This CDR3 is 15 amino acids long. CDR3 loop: CASRFTGDSNQPQHF. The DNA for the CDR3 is TGTGCCAGCAGATTCACAGGGGATAGCAATCAGCCCCAGCATTTT.

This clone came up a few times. DNA for the CDR3: TGTGCCAGCAGTGTACAGACAGGATCCGGGGAGACCCAGTACTTC. Amino acids: CASSVQTGSGETQYF. V gene TRBV2 combines with J gene TRBJ2-5, with D possibly matching TRBD1 (6 bases). Per the germline V gene, CDR1 is SNHLY and CDR2 is FYNNEI. Between the trimmed V and J ends, which lost 4 bases and 5 bases, there was a span of 17 bases. This CDR3 has 15 amino acids.

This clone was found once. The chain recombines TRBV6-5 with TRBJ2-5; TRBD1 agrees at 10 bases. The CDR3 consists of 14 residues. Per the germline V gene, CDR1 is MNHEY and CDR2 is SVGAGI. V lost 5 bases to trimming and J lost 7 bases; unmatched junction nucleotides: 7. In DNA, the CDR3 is TGTGCCAGCAGTCCGGGACAGGGGCACGGGACCCAGTACTTC. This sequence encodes CASSPGQGHGTQYF.

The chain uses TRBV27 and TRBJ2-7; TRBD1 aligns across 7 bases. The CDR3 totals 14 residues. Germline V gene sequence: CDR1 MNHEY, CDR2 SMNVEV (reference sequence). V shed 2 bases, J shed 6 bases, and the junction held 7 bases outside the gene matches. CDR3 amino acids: CASSLRRPGGEQYF. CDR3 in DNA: TGTGCCAGCAGTTTACGACGACCAGGGGGCGAGCAGTACTTC.

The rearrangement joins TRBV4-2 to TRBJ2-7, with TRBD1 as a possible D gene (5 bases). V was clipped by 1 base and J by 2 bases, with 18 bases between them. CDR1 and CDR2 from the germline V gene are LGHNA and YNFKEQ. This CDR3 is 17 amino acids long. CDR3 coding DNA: TGTGCCAGCAGCCAAGCGGCAGGGAAGCCCGACACCTACGAGCAGTACTTC. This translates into CASSQAAGKPDTYEQYF.

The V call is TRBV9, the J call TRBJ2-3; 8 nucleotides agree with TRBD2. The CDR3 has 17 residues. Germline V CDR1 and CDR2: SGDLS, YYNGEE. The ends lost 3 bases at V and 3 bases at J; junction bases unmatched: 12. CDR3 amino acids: CASSADREGLRTDTQYF. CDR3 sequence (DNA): TGTGCCAGCAGCGCGGACCGGGAGGGCTTAAGGACAGATACGCAGTATTTT.

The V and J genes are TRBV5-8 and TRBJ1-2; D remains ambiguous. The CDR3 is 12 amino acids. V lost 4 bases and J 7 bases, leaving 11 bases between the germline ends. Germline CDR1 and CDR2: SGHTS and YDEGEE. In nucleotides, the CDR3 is TGTGCCAGCAGCAGGGAGGGATTTGGCTACACCTTC. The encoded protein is CASSREGFGYTF.

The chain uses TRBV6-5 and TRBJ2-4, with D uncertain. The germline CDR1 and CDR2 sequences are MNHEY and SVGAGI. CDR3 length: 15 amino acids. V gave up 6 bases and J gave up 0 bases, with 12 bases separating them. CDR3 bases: TGTGCCAGCAGGGTCGACTCAATAGCCAAAAACATTCAGTACTTC. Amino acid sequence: CASRVDSIAKNIQYF.

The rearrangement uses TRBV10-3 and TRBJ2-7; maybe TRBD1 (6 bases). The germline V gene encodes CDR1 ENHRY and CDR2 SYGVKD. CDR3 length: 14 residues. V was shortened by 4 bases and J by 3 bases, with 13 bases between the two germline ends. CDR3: CAISASGTLYEQYF. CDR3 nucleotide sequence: TGTGCCATCAGTGCCTCCGGGACACTCTACGAGCAGTACTTC.

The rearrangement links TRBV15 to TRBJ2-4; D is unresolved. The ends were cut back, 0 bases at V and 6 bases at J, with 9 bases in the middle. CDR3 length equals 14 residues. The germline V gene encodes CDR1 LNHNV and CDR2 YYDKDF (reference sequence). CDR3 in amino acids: CATSRDQATNIQYF. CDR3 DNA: TGTGCCACCAGCAGAGATCAGGCTACAAACATTCAGTACTTC. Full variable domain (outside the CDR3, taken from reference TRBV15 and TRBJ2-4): DAMVIQNPRYQVTQFGKPVTLSCSQTLNHNVMYWYQQKSSQAPKLLFHYYDKDFNNEADTPDNFQSRRPNTSFCFLDIRSPGLGDTAMYLCATSRDQATNIQYFGAGTRLSVL.

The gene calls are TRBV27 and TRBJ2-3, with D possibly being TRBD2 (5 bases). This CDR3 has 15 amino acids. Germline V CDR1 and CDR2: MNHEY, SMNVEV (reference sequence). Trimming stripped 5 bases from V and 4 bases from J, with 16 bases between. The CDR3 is CASSPQPRGADTQYF. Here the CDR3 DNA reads TGTGCCAGCAGTCCACAACCCCGGGGTGCAGATACGCAGTATTTT.

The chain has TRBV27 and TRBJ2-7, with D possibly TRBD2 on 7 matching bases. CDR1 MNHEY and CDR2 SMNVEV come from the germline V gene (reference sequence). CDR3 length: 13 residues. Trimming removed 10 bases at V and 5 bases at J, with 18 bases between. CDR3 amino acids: CAIRPGGGDEQYF. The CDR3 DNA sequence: TGTGCCATCCGCCCGGGGGGCGGCGACGAGCAGTACTTC.